The 9 T cell receptor beta chains in this list originate from one sample, sequenced in a study of blood T cells in healthy people across ages (dated by TCRdb to about 2015). The receptor library was made with 5' RACE. The listed sequencing device is Illumina HiSeq 2500. A second about 7 to 12 cycle PCR used a sample-barcoded 5' primer and a J-beta primer mix. TCRdb cleaned the public reads at Q25 with fastp, built clones with MiXCR and kept in-frame beta chains. Identical CDR3 protein sequences are pooled into one entry, listed with their most common genes and DNA. The sample records about 970,000 distinct CDR3 sequences, approximately 50% of which are singletons. The ten largest account for about 20% of the sample. Sequencing was done on a sample of blood. Receptor source: a woman aged 55-69 years in good health.

V and J are TRBV7-8 and TRBJ2-7; 9 bases map to TRBD2. J gave up 5 bases and V 4 bases, and 9 bases lay outside the gene matches. CDR3 length: 15 amino acids. Germline assignment: CDR1 SGHVS and CDR2 FQNEAQ. CDR3 sequence (DNA): TGTGCCAGCAGCTCCGGGGTAGCGGGAGTCCACGAGCAGTACTTC. It encodes CASSSGVAGVHEQYF. Supplemented by reference TRBV7-8 and TRBJ2-7, the full variable domain reads GAGVSQSPRYKVAKRGQDVALRCDPISGHVSLFWYQQALGQGPEFLTYFQNEAQLDKSGLPSDRFFAERPEGSVSTLKIQRTQQEDSAVYLCASSSGVAGVHEQYFGPGTRLTVT.

The table lists this clonotype with a count of one. A read error is possible here, since a much larger clone lies one base away. The chain is built from TRBV20-1 and TRBJ2-1; D might be TRBD1 (7 bases). This CDR3 is 16 amino acids long. Germline CDR1 DFQATT, CDR2 SNEGSKA (reference sequence). CDR3 amino acids: CSAEDRRGSSYSEQFF. The CDR3, as DNA: TGCAGTGCTGAGGACAGGCGGGGAAGCTCCTACAGTGAGCAGTTCTTC.

This chain uses TRBV20-1 with TRBJ2-2; D might be TRBD2 (5 bases). The CDR3 spans 15 residues. Germline V gene sequence: CDR1 DFQATT, CDR2 SNEGSKA (reference sequence). V lost 0 bases to trimming and J lost 8 bases, with 16 bases between them. The CDR3 DNA follows: TGCAGTGCTAGAGATTTTGGTGGGAGCGGAGGGGAGCTGTTTTTT. Protein: CSARDFGGSGGELFF.

The chain combines TRBV28 with TRBJ2-7; 7 nucleotides align to TRBD1. CDR3 length: 12 residues. Germline V gene lookup returns CDR1 MDHEN and CDR2 SYDVKM. J was trimmed by 9 bases and V by 6 bases; bases with no gene match: 8. CDR3: CASSPGTAGQYF. CDR3 DNA: TGTGCCAGCAGCCCTGGGACAGCCGGGCAGTACTTC.

About this clonotype itself: This may stem from a read error, because a much larger clone lies one nucleotide away. The chain links TRBV29-1 to TRBJ1-2; D possibly corresponds to TRBD1 (5 bases). V lost 2 bases and J 3 bases, leaving 7 bases between the germline ends. The CDR3 runs to 12 residues. CDR1 is SQVTM and CDR2 is ANQGSEA in the germline V gene. The CDR3: CSVERDDYGYTF. The CDR3 DNA is TGCAGCGTTGAAAGGGACGACTATGGCTACACCTTC.

The chain links TRBV21-1 to TRBJ2-3; TRBD2, the table's D call, lacks a check against the DNA. TRBV21-1 is termed a pseudogene. There are 18 residues in the CDR3. The CDR3 protein is CASSKARTSGRATDTQYF. CDR3 in DNA: TGTGCCAGCAGCAAAGCCCGGACTAGCGGGAGGGCCACAGATACGCAGTATTTT.

Regarding this clonotype: One junction end does not reproduce the germline sequence, and a read error may be involved. The V gene is TRBV2, the J gene TRBJ2-5; no clear D. The DNA matches TRBJ2-7 better at its end, which makes the J call doubtful. CDR1 and CDR2 from the germline V gene are SNHLY and FYNNEI. The CDR3 is made up of 15 amino acids. CDR3 protein: CASNEVGMEIREQYF. The CDR3 DNA reads TGTGCCAGCAATGAAGTAGGGATGGAGATTCGCGAGCAGTACTTC.

A few counts support this clonotype. The chain combines TRBV4-2 with TRBJ2-5, with 9 positions matching TRBD2. The CDR3 is 16 residues long. Germline CDR1 reads LGHNA; CDR2 reads YNFKEQ. V lost 1 base to trimming and J lost 3 bases; unmatched junction nucleotides: 6. In DNA form, the CDR3 reads TGTGCCAGCAGCCAAGTTGCAGGCGGGAGGGAAGAGACCCAGTACTTC. It translates to CASSQVAGGREETQYF.

The V gene is TRBV15, the J gene TRBJ2-1; no definite D call. This CDR3 is built from 13 residues. The ends were cut back, 0 bases at V and 8 bases at J, with 8 bases in the middle. The germline CDR1 and CDR2 sequences are LNHNV and YYDKDF (reference sequence). CDR3 amino acids: CATSRDVRYEQFF. In nucleotides, the CDR3 is TGTGCCACCAGCAGAGATGTTAGGTATGAGCAGTTCTTC.